Listed here is a single T cell receptor beta chain. V dropped 2 bases and J dropped 5; count of bases not matched to a gene: 6. Germline values: CDR1 GTSNPN, CDR2 SVGIG (reference sequence). The CDR3 has 14 residues. The entry originates in a study of blood T cell repertoires in COVID-19. About the study: The United States, Italy and Spain were the sources of the acute and convalescent COVID-19 samples. PBMCs, B-cell-depleted T cells, or T cells were the source of the cDNA or gDNA that made up the material.

In the authors' methods: Researchers report that nucleated cell counts were estimated from reference gene primer amplification. Assay used: immunoSEQ multiplex PCR; TCRdb lists only in-frame clones, some missing. V and J calls and clone size follow that table, whereas D and trimming were derived from the DNA. Counted here are about 110,000 clones, just over 85% occurring once; the ten biggest clones make up over 2%. The chain is built from TRBV30 and TRBJ2-7, with 10 bases lining up with TRBD1. The sequence was collected from a human donor in a cohort sampled during active COVID-19. Sequencing was performed on peripheral blood. Here the CDR3 DNA reads TGTGCCTGGAGTTTCGGGACAGGGGCAAACGAGCAGTACTTC. Its translation: CAWSFGTGANEQYF.